Shown below are 9 T cell receptor beta chains from a single sample sequenced in a study of blood T cell repertoires in COVID-19. The repertoire was sequenced with immunoSEQ multiplex PCR; TCRdb's copy has only in-frame clones and lacks some. The repertoire holds 150,000 or so clones, with almost 85% as singletons. Sequenced: peripheral blood. The receptor source for this set is a human donor with acute or convalescent COVID-19. The donor label of this sample is uncertain.

This clone was seen a single time. The J gene is TRBJ2-3, the V gene TRBV11-2; 8 bases are shared with TRBD1. This CDR3 region has 18 residues. CDR1 is SGHAT, CDR2 FQNNGV, per germline. The J segment lost 5 bases and the V segment lost 0 bases, leaving 13 bases of the junction unmatched. CDR3 DNA sequence: TGTGCCAGCAGCTTAGAACCGGGGTCAGGGGGCAGTGGAGATACGCAGTATTTT. It is translated as CASSLEPGSGGSGDTQYF.

The genes are TRBV29-1 and TRBJ2-2; TRBD1 is a possible D gene (6 bases). Germline V gene data show CDR1 as SQVTM and CDR2 as ANQGSEA. The CDR3 is 15 amino acids. V lost 4 bases and J lost 3, with 15 bases in between. The CDR3 nucleotides are TGCAGCGTTGGTCTGGGGGCGCGTGACACCGGGGAGCTGTTTTTT. This gives the protein CSVGLGARDTGELFF.

The rearrangement joins TRBV7-2 to TRBJ1-1; possible D gene TRBD1, 6 bases. Trimming cost V 9 bases and J 4 bases, with 15 bases left between them. The CDR3 runs 13 residues. The germline V gene encodes CDR1 SGHTA and CDR2 FQGNSA. The CDR3 DNA is TGTGCCAGTGATAGGGGGAGGGGCACTGAAGCTTTCTTT. As protein: CASDRGRGTEAFF. The full variable domain, in which reference TRBV7-2 and TRBJ1-1 provide the parts outside the CDR3, is GAGVSQSPSNKVTEKGKDVELRCDPISGHTALYWYRQSLGQGLEFLIYFQGNSAPDKSGLPSDRFSAERTGGSVSTLTIQRTQQEDSAVYLCASDRGRGTEAFFGQGTRLTVV.

This chain connects TRBV2 to TRBJ2-2; D perhaps matches TRBD1 (5 bases). Trimming stripped 8 bases from V and 0 bases from J, with 13 bases between. Germline V CDR1 and CDR2: SNHLY, FYNNEI. The CDR3 is 15 amino acids. CDR3 DNA sequence: TGTGCCAGCCGGACAATCACCTCGAACACCGGGGAGCTGTTTTTT. Its protein is CASRTITSNTGELFF.

This clone has a handful of counts. The chain carries TRBV6-5 and TRBJ1-5, with TRBD1 as a possible D gene (5 bases). This CDR3 spans 13 amino acids. CDR1 MNHEY and CDR2 SVGAGI come from the germline V gene. The V end lost 7 bases, the J end lost 7 bases, and 14 bases lay between the germline ends. CDR3 in amino acids: CASTERRGQPQHF. CDR3 in DNA: TGTGCCAGCACCGAGCGACGGGGGCAGCCCCAGCATTTT.

The gene calls are TRBV10-3 and TRBJ2-1; TRBD1 matches 10 bases. The CDR3 runs 14 residues. V dropped 6 bases and J dropped 5; count of bases not matched to a gene: 4. CDR1 and CDR2 (germline): ENHRY, SYGVKD. The CDR3 bases are TGTGCCATCAGCTTCGGGACAGGGGACAATGAGCAGTTCTTC. Protein product: CAISFGTGDNEQFF.

The V gene is TRBV6-2 or TRBV6-3, the J gene TRBJ1-2; 9 bases fit TRBD1. V lost 0 bases and J lost 8; bases outside the gene matches: 10. Germline CDR1 and CDR2: MNHEY and SVGEGT. The CDR3 loop spans 16 amino acids. CDR3 in DNA: TGTGCCAGCAGTTACTCCCTGAGGACAGGGGAGAACGGCTACACCTTC. This gives the protein CASSYSLRTGENGYTF.

The chain couples TRBV7-2 to TRBJ1-1; tentatively, D is TRBD1 (6 bases). In germline, CDR1 is SGHTA, CDR2 FQGNSA. There are 14 residues in the CDR3. The V gene lost 5 bases and the J gene lost 5 bases, with 15 bases spanning the gap. Here the CDR3 DNA reads TGTGCCAGCAGCACGGGACAAAGGAGAACTGAAGCTTTCTTT. Encoded protein: CASSTGQRRTEAFF.

V usage is TRBV5-5 and J usage is TRBJ2-5; the match to TRBD2 covers 9 bases. CDR1 and CDR2 (germline): SGHKS, YYEKEE (reference sequence). V lost 4 bases, J lost 3 bases, and 10 bases stayed unmatched. The CDR3 is 16 residues long. CDR3 region: CASSPIPGTSKETQYF. CDR3 DNA sequence: TGTGCCAGCAGCCCGATCCCCGGGACTAGCAAAGAGACCCAGTACTTC.